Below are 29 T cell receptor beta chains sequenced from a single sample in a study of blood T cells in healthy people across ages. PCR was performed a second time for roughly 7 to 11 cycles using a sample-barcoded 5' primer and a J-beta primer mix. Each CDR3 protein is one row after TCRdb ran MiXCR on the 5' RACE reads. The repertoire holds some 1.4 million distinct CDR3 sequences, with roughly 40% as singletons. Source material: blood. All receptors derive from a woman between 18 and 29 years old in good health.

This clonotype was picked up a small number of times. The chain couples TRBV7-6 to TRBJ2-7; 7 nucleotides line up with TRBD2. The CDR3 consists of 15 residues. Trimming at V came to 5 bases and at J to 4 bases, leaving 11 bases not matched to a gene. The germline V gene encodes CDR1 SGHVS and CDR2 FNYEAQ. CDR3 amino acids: CASSERDAGVYEQYF. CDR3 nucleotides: TGTGCCAGCAGCGAAAGGGACGCGGGAGTATACGAGCAGTACTTC.

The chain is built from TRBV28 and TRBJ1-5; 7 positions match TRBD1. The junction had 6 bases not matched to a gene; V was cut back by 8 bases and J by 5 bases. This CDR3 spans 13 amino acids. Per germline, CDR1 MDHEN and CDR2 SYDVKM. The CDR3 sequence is CASAQGGYQPQHF. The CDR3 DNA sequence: TGTGCCAGCGCTCAGGGGGGTTATCAGCCCCAGCATTTT.

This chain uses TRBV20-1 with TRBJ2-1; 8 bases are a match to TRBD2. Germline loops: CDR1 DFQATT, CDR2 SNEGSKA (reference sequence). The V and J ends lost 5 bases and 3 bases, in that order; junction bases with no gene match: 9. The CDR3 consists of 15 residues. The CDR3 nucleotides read TGCAGTGCTCGAAGGGCAGCGGGAGACTACAATGAGCAGTTCTTC. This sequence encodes CSARRAAGDYNEQFF.

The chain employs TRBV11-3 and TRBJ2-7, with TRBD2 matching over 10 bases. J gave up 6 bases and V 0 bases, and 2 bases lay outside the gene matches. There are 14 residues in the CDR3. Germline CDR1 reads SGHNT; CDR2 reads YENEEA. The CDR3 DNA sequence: TGTGCCAGCAGCTTAGATGGGACTAGCGCCGAGCAGTACTTC. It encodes CASSLDGTSAEQYF.

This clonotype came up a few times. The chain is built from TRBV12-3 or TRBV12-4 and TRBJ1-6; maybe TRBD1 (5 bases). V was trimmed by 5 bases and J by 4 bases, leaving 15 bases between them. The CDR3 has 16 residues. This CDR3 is CASSKTTGTYNSPLHF. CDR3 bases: TGTGCCAGCAGTAAGACGACGGGGACGTATAATTCACCCCTCCACTTT.

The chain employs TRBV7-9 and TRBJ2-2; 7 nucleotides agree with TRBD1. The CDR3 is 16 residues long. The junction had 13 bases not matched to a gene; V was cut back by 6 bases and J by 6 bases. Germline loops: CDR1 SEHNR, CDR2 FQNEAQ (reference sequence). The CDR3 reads CASSYTGTAIPGELFF. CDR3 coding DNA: TGTGCCAGCAGTTACACCGGGACAGCTATACCCGGGGAGCTGTTTTTT.

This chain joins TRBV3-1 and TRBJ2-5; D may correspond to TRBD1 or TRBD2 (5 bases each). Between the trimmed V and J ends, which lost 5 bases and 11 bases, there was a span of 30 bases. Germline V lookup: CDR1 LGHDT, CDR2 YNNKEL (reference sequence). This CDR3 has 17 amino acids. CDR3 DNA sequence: TGTGCCAGCAGCATACCCCGGACTGGATTGGGGACCAATGAGCAGTACTTC. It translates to CASSIPRTGLGTNEQYF.

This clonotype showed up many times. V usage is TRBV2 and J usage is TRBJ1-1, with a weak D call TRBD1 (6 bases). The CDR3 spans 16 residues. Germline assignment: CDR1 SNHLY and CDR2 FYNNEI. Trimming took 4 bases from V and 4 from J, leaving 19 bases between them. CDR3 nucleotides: TGTGCCAGCAGTGCTGGGGACGGGGGGCTTCGCACTGAAGCTTTCTTT. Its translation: CASSAGDGGLRTEAFF. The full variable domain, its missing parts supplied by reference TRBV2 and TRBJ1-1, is EPEVTQTPSHQVTQMGQEVILRCVPISNHLYFYWYRQILGQKVEFLVSFYNNEISEKSEIFDDQFSVERPDGSNFTLKIRSTKLEDSAMYFCASSAGDGGLRTEAFFGQGTRLTVV.

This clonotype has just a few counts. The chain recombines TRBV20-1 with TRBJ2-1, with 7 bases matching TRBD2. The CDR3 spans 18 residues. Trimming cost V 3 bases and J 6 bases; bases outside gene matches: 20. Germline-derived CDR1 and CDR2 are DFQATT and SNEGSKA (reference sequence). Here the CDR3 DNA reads TGCAGTGCTAGCGCAACTTCCCCCCCTAGCGGAGAACTCAATGAGCAGTTCTTC. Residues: CSASATSPPSGELNEQFF.

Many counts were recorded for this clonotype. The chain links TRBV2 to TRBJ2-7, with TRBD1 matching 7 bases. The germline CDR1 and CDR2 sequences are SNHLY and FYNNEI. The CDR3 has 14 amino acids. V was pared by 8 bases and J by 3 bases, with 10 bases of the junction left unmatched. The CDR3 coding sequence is TGTGCCAGCGGGCGTGGGACAGAAATCTACGAGCAGTACTTC. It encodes CASGRGTEIYEQYF.

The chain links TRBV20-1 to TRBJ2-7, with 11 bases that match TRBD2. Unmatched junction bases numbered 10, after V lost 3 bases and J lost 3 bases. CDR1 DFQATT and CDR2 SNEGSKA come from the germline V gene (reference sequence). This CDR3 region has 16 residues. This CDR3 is CSASSASGGINYEQYF. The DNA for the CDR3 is TGCAGTGCTAGCTCAGCTAGCGGGGGGATAAACTACGAGCAGTACTTC.

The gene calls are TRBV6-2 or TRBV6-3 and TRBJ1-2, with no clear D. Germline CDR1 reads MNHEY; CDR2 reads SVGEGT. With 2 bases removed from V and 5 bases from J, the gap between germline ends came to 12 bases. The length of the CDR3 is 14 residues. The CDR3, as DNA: TGTGCCAGCAGTTACGTGGATGCACTATATGGCTACACCTTC. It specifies CASSYVDALYGYTF.

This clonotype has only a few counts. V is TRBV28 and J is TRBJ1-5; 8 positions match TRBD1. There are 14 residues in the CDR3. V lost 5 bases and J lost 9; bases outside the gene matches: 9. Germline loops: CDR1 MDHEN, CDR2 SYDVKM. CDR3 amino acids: CASSPGTGFGPQHF. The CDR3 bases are TGTGCCAGCAGTCCCGGGACAGGCTTTGGGCCCCAGCATTTT.

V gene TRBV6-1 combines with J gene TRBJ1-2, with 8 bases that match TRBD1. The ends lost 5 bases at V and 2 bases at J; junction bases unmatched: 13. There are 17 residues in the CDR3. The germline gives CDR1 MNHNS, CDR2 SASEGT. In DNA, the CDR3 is TGTGCCAGCAGTCCCCAGCAAGGACAGGGACCCAACTATGGCTACACCTTC. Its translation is CASSPQQGQGPNYGYTF.

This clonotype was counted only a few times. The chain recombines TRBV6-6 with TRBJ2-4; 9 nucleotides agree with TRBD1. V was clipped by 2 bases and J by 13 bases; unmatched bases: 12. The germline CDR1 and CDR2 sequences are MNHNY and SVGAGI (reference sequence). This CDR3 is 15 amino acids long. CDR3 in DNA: TGTGCCAGCAGTTACGGCACAGGGGGCCTTTGGGAGCAGTACTTC. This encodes CASSYGTGGLWEQYF.

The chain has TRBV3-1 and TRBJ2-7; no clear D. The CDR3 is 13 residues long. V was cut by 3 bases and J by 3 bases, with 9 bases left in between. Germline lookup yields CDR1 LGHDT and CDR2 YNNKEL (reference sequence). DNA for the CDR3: TGTGCCAGCAGCCAGGCGAATTACTACGAGCAGTACTTC. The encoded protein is CASSQANYYEQYF.

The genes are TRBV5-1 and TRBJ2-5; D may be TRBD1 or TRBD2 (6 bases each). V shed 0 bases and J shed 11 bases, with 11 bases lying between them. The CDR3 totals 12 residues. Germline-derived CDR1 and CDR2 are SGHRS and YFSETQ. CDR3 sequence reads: CASSLEGEEQYF. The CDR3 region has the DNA TGCGCCAGCAGCTTGGAGGGGGAGGAGCAGTACTTC.

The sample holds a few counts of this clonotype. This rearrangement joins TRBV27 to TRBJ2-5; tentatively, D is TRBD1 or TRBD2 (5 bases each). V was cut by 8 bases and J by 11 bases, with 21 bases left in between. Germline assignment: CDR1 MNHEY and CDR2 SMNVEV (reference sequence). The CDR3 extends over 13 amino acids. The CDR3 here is CASRPGTRNEQYF. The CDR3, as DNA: TGTGCCAGCCGGCCAGGGACCAGGAATGAGCAGTACTTC.

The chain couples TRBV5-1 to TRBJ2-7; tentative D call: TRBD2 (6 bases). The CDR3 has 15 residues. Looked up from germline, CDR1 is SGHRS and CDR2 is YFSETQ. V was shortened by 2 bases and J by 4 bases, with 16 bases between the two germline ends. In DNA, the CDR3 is TGCGCCAGCAGCTTAGGGCGGGGAGAAGTGTACGAGCAGTACTTC. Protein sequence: CASSLGRGEVYEQYF.

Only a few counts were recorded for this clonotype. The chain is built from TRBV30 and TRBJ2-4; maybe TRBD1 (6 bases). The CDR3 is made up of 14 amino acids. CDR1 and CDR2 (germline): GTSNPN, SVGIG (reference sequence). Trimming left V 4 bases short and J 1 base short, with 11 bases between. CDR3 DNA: TGTGCCTGGACGAGGGGGTCTGCCAAAAACATTCAGTACTTC. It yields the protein CAWTRGSAKNIQYF.

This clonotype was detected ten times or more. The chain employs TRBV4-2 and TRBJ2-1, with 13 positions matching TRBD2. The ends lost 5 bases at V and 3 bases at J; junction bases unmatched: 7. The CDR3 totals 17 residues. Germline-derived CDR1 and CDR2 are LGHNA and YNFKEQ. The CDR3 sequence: CASSETSGGAFYNEQFF. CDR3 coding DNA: TGTGCCAGCAGCGAAACTAGCGGGGGGGCCTTCTACAATGAGCAGTTCTTC.

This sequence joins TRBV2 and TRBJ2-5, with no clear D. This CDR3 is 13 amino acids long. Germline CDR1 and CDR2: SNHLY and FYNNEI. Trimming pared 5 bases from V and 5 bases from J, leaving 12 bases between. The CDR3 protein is CASSFDSDETQYF. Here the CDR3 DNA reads TGTGCCAGCAGTTTCGACTCGGACGAGACCCAGTACTTC.

CDR3 in amino acids: CASSQDRQADVSPLHF. The CDR3, as DNA: TGCGCCAGCAGCCAAGACCGACAGGCGGACGTTTCACCCCTCCACTTT. The genes are TRBV4-1 and TRBJ1-6; D may be TRBD1 (6 bases). The CDR3 covers 16 residues. Deletions cut 0 bases from V and 9 bases from J, with 15 bases between. The germline V gene encodes CDR1 MGHRA and CDR2 YSYEKL.

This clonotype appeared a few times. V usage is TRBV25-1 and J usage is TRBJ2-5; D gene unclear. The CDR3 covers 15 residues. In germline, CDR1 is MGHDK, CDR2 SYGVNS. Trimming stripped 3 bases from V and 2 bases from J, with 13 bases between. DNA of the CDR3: TGTGCCAGCAGTGACCCCGGAGTTGCACAAGAGACCCAGTACTTC. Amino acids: CASSDPGVAQETQYF. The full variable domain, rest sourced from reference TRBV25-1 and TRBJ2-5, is EADIYQTPRYLVIGTGKKITLECSQTMGHDKMYWYQQDPGMELHLIHYSYGVNSTEKGDLSSESTVSRIRTEHFPLTLESARPSHTSQYLCASSDPGVAQETQYFGPGTRLLVL.

DNA for the CDR3: TGTGCCAGCACCCGGCCGGTAAGCACAGATACGCAGTATTTT. This translates into CASTRPVSTDTQYF. The chain combines TRBV6-1 with TRBJ2-3; D is unresolved. This CDR3 spans 14 amino acids. V was shortened by 7 bases and J by 0 bases, with 11 bases between the two germline ends. Looked up from germline, CDR1 is MNHNS and CDR2 is SASEGT.

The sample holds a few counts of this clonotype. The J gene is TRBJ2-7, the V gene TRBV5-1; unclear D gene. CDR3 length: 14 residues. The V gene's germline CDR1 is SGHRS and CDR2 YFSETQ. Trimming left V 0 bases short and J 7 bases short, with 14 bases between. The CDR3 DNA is TGCGCCAGCAGCTTGGGGATGACTTGGGGAGAGCAGTACTTC. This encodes CASSLGMTWGEQYF.

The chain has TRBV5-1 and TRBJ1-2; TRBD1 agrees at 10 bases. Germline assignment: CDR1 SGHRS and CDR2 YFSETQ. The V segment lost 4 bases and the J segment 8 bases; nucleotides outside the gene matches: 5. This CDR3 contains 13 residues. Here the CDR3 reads CASSPGQGMGYTF. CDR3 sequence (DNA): TGCGCCAGCAGCCCGGGACAGGGGATGGGCTACACCTTC.

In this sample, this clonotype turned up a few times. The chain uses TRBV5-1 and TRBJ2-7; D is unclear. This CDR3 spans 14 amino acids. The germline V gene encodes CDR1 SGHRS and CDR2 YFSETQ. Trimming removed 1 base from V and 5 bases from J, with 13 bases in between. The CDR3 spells CASSLNYRQNEQYF. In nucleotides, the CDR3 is TGCGCCAGCAGCTTGAATTACCGCCAGAACGAGCAGTACTTC.

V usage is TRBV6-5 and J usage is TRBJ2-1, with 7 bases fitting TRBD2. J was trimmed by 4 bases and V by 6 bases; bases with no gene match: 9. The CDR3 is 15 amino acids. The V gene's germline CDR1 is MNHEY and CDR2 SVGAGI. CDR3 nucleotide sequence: TGTGCCAGCAGCCTCCAGGGACTAAGATACAATGAGCAGTTCTTC. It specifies CASSLQGLRYNEQFF.